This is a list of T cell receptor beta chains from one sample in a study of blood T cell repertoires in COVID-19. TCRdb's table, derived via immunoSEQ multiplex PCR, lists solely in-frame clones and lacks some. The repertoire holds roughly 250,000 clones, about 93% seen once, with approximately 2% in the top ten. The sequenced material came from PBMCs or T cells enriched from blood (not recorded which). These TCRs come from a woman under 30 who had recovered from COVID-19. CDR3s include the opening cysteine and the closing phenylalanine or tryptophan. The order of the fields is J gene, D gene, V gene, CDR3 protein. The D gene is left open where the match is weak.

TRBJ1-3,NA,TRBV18,CASSRFLTGNLGGNTIYF
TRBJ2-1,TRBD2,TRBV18,CASSPPSRLAGGYRPNEQFF
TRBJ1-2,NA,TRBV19,CASSAEGRGGYTF
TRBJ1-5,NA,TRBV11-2,CASSLDWGRDQPQHF
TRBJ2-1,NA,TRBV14,CASSQWQGPEQFF
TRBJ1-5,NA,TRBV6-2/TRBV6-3,CASSYTGANQPQHF
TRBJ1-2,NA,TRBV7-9,CASRDEGHGYTF
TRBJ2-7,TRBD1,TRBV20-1,CSASYYRGYEQYF
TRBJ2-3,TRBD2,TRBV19,CASKGSGGADTQYF
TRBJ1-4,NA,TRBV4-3,CASSQPGSTNEKLFF
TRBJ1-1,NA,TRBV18,CASSPLGSDTEAFF